One sample yielded the 24 T cell receptor beta chains listed below, sequenced in a study of T cell repertoires in cytomegalovirus infection. TCRdb itself ran the reads through MiXCR, one entry per CDR3 protein. The sample includes hundreds of thousands of distinct CDR3 sequences, roughly a quarter of them seen just once. Input material: CD8+ T cells from PBMCs. The origin of the receptors is a human donor in good health (CMV status not recorded). Some clones in this sample may be carry-over from other donors' samples.

The chain recombines TRBV5-4 with TRBJ2-1; the D gene could be TRBD1 or TRBD2 (5 bases each). The CDR3 is made up of 15 amino acids. Germline V gives CDR1 SGHNT, CDR2 YYREEE (reference sequence). V dropped 2 bases and J dropped 3 bases, with 12 bases sitting between them. The CDR3 DNA follows: TGTGCCAGCAGCTTTGGGGACGAAAACTACAATGAGCAGTTCTTC. Amino acid sequence: CASSFGDENYNEQFF.

The table lists this clonotype with a few counts. The rearrangement uses TRBV14 and TRBJ1-2; 7 bases are a match to TRBD1. The CDR3 has 16 residues. Germline V CDR1 and CDR2: SGHDN, FVKESK. The V and J ends lost 4 bases and 6 bases, in that order; junction bases with no gene match: 14. The CDR3 protein is CASSPLSKGGHHGYTF. CDR3 bases: TGTGCCAGCAGCCCGTTATCCAAAGGGGGCCATCATGGCTACACCTTC. The full variable domain, rest sourced from reference TRBV14 and TRBJ1-2, is EAGVTQFPSHSVIEKGQTVTLRCDPISGHDNLYWYRRVMGKEIKFLLHFVKESKQDESGMPNNRFLAERTGGTYSTLKVQPAELEDSGVYFCASSPLSKGGHHGYTFGSGTRLTVV.

This clonotype was counted a few times. This sequence joins TRBV12-5 and TRBJ1-1; TRBD1 aligns across 8 bases. CDR3 size: 14 residues. Germline V gene sequence: CDR1 LGHNT, CDR2 FRNRAP. Losses at the gene ends were 5 bases for V and 3 bases for J; bases not matched to a gene: 5. This chain's CDR3 is CASGPGQGYTEAFF. The DNA of the CDR3 is TGTGCTAGTGGTCCCGGACAGGGTTACACTGAAGCTTTCTTT.

For this clonotype: A much more abundant neighbour one base away suggests this may be a read error. The chain combines TRBV7-4 with TRBJ2-5; 8 nucleotides align to TRBD1. Germline V CDR1 and CDR2: SGHVT, SQSDAQ. The CDR3 contains 14 residues. CDR3 in DNA: TGTGTCAGCAGCTTATGGGGACAGGAGGCCACCCAGTACTTC. Residues: CVSSLWGQEATQYF.

In nucleotides, the CDR3 is TGCAGCGTTCCATATGGAACGGATGAGCAGTTCTTC. Protein sequence: CSVPYGTDEQFF. The rearrangement joins TRBV29-1 to TRBJ2-1; D remains unclear. This CDR3 spans 12 amino acids. V was cut by 5 bases and J by 8 bases, with 13 bases left in between. Germline loops: CDR1 SQVTM, CDR2 ANQGSEA.

Many counts were recorded for this clonotype. The J gene is TRBJ2-1, the V gene TRBV7-2; the D is unclear. Germline CDR1 and CDR2: SGHTA and FQGNSA. The CDR3 is 13 amino acids. V dropped 1 base and J dropped 6 bases, with 7 bases sitting between them. The CDR3 region has the DNA TGTGCCAGCAGCTTAGGACTCTTCAATGAGCAGTTCTTC. Amino acid sequence: CASSLGLFNEQFF.

The chain recombines TRBV2 with TRBJ2-3; possibly TRBD2 for D (7 bases). Trimming took off 4 bases at V and 2 bases at J, with 16 bases between the two ends. In germline, CDR1 is SNHLY, CDR2 FYNNEI. This CDR3 is 16 amino acids long. This CDR3 reads CASSGGGGGATDTQYF. The CDR3 coding sequence is TGTGCCAGCAGTGGGGGAGGGGGGGGTGCCACAGATACGCAGTATTTT.

Only a few counts were recorded for this clonotype. This rearrangement joins TRBV27 to TRBJ2-3; possible D gene TRBD2, 6 bases. The CDR3 extends over 16 amino acids. V dropped 1 base and J dropped 1 base, with 12 bases sitting between them. CDR1 is MNHEY and CDR2 is SMNVEV in the germline V gene (reference sequence). CDR3 DNA: TGTGCCAGCAGTTTATGGCGGGGAGGTGGCACAGATACGCAGTATTTT. Its translation is CASSLWRGGGTDTQYF.

V usage is TRBV14 and J usage is TRBJ2-3; D is ambiguous. V gave up 4 bases and J gave up 4 bases, with 12 bases separating them. The CDR3 spans 14 residues. Germline V gene data show CDR1 as SGHDN and CDR2 as FVKESK. The CDR3 loop is CASSRFGSSDTQYF. CDR3 DNA sequence: TGTGCCAGCAGCCGATTCGGAAGTTCAGATACGCAGTATTTT.

The chain has TRBV20-1 and TRBJ1-4, with 10 bases aligning to TRBD1. Germline V gives CDR1 DFQATT, CDR2 SNEGSKA (reference sequence). V lost 6 bases, J lost 6 bases, and 7 bases stayed unmatched. The CDR3 has 14 amino acids. Here the CDR3 DNA reads TGCAGTGCCCCCGGGACAGGGGTCTATGAAAAACTGTTTTTT. Its protein product is CSAPGTGVYEKLFF.

This clonotype was detected a few times. V is TRBV29-1 and J is TRBJ2-7; 10 bases agree with TRBD2. The CDR3 spans 13 residues. Germline V gene data show CDR1 as SQVTM and CDR2 as ANQGSEA. Trimming at V came to 1 base and at J to 5 bases, leaving 2 bases not matched to a gene. The CDR3 protein is CSVEGLAGDEQYF. DNA for the CDR3: TGCAGCGTTGAAGGGCTAGCGGGGGACGAGCAGTACTTC.

This clonotype was counted many times. The chain couples TRBV7-2 to TRBJ1-2, with a tentative D call TRBD1 (5 bases). The V gene lost 5 bases and the J gene lost 0 bases, with 16 bases spanning the gap. From germline, CDR1 is SGHTA and CDR2 FQGNSA. This CDR3 contains 16 residues. CDR3 in amino acids: CASSPQGVEPNYGYTF. The CDR3 nucleotides read TGTGCCAGCAGCCCCCAGGGAGTAGAACCTAACTATGGCTACACCTTC.

The rearrangement uses TRBV6-6 and TRBJ2-7; D possibly corresponds to TRBD1 (5 bases). Germline CDR1 MNHNY, CDR2 SVGAGI (reference sequence). V dropped 7 bases and J dropped 6 bases, with 19 bases sitting between them. The CDR3 is 14 amino acids. CDR3 sequence (DNA): TGTGCCAGCAAAGCAGGGCCCCGCCTGGCCGAGCAGTACGTC. Residues: CASKAGPRLAEQYV.

This rearrangement joins TRBV9 to TRBJ2-2, with 10 positions matching TRBD2. Germline V gene data show CDR1 as SGDLS and CDR2 as YYNGEE. CDR3 length equals 16 residues. V dropped 3 bases and J dropped 1; count of bases not matched to a gene: 3. The chain's CDR3 is CASSGAGGKNTGELFF. The DNA for the CDR3 is TGTGCCAGCAGCGGAGCGGGGGGGAAGAACACCGGGGAGCTGTTTTTT. Full variable domain (remainder filled in from reference TRBV9 and TRBJ2-2): DSGVTQTPKHLITATGQRVTLRCSPRSGDLSVYWYQQSLDQGLQFLIQYYNGEERAKGNILERFSAQQFPDLHSELNLSSLELGDSALYFCASSGAGGKNTGELFFGEGSRLTVL.

This clonotype came up a few times. The chain combines TRBV4-1 with TRBJ2-3; 7 nucleotides align to TRBD2. The CDR3 has 16 amino acids. V dropped 0 bases and J dropped 2; count of bases not matched to a gene: 5. Germline lookup yields CDR1 MGHRA and CDR2 YSYEKL. The CDR3 loop is CASSQDERGHTDTQYF. For the CDR3, the DNA is TGCGCCAGCAGCCAAGATGAGCGGGGCCACACAGATACGCAGTATTTT.

This clonotype was observed a few times. This chain connects TRBV25-1 to TRBJ1-1; D unresolved. The CDR3 totals 12 residues. CDR1 is MGHDK, CDR2 SYGVNS, per germline. V was shortened by 8 bases and J by 1 base, with 8 bases between the two germline ends. DNA of the CDR3: TGTGCCAGCCGCCACCCGAACACTGAAGCTTTCTTT. Residues: CASRHPNTEAFF.

Worth noting for this clonotype: A much bigger clone sits one base away, suggesting this may be a read error. The V and J genes are TRBV11-1 and TRBJ2-1, with D possibly matching TRBD2 (5 bases). Looked up from germline, CDR1 is SGHAT and CDR2 is FQDESV (reference sequence). This CDR3 has 15 residues. V dropped 1 base and J dropped 6 bases, with 13 bases sitting between them. The CDR3 DNA follows: TGTGCCAGCAGCTTAGGCGTAGCGAGTGTCAATGAGCAGTTCTTC. Its translation: CASSLGVASVNEQFF.

This clonotype came up a few times. The rearrangement uses TRBV7-6 and TRBJ1-6; D is undetermined. The CDR3 sequence is 18 residues long. Germline CDR1 is SGHVS and CDR2 is FNYEAQ. V gave up 1 base and J gave up 0 bases, with 13 bases separating them. The CDR3 region has the DNA TGTGCCAGCAGCTTAGGCGAACAGCCAAGCTCCTATAATTCACCCCTCCACTTT. Protein: CASSLGEQPSSYNSPLHF.

This clonotype was observed a few times. The rearrangement joins TRBV6-1 to TRBJ2-7, with D perhaps given as TRBD1 or TRBD2 (5 bases each). V was pared by 6 bases and J by 2 bases, with 11 bases between. Germline lookup yields CDR1 MNHNS and CDR2 SASEGT. The CDR3 contains 13 residues. Here the CDR3 reads CASRRDGTYEQYV. As DNA, the CDR3 is TGTGCCAGCAGACGGGACGGAACCTACGAGCAGTACGTC.

At least ten counts were recorded for this clonotype. This rearrangement joins TRBV7-2 to TRBJ1-5; 8 bases are a match to TRBD1. In germline, CDR1 is SGHTA, CDR2 FQGNSA. After removal of 1 base from V and 6 bases from J, the junction contained 5 bases not matched to a gene. The CDR3 loop spans 15 amino acids. The CDR3 DNA reads as TGTGCCAGCAGCTTAGGCAGGGGGCTTGGTCAGCCCCAGCATTTT. The encoded protein is CASSLGRGLGQPQHF.

This clonotype came up many times. The chain is built from TRBV7-2 and TRBJ2-7, with TRBD2 matching 10 bases. CDR1 SGHTA and CDR2 FQGNSA come from the germline V gene. Trimming removed 1 base from V and 4 bases from J; junction bases left unmatched: 10. CDR3 length: 17 residues. Here the CDR3 DNA reads TGTGCCAGCAGCTTAGTGGCTAGCGGGGGCCGCGGGTACGAGCAGTACGTC. This translates into CASSLVASGGRGYEQYV.

The V call is TRBV27, the J call TRBJ2-1, with D perhaps TRBD1 or TRBD2 (6 bases each). The CDR3 is 16 residues long. Trimming left V 0 bases short and J 2 bases short, with 11 bases between. CDR1 and CDR2 (germline): MNHEY, SMNVEV (reference sequence). The CDR3 reads CASSLSRGDAYNEQFF. In DNA form, the CDR3 reads TGTGCCAGCAGTTTATCTAGGGGGGACGCCTACAATGAGCAGTTCTTC.

This clonotype has more than one count but fewer than ten. The CDR3 sequence: CASSYSSGVPYNEQFF. The CDR3 bases are TGTGCCAGCAGTTACTCGTCGGGGGTCCCCTACAATGAGCAGTTCTTC. This sequence joins TRBV6-5 and TRBJ2-1, with a possible D match to TRBD2 (6 bases). Per the germline V gene, CDR1 is MNHEY and CDR2 is SVGAGI. There are 16 residues in the CDR3. Trimming removed 0 bases at V and 2 bases at J, with 11 bases between.

J is TRBJ2-5 and V is TRBV14; D possibly matches TRBD1 or TRBD2 (5 bases each). The CDR3 has 14 amino acids. Deletions cut 4 bases from V and 5 bases from J, with 14 bases between. Germline V gives CDR1 SGHDN, CDR2 FVKESK. The CDR3 sequence is CASSLLGPRETQYF. CDR3 nucleotides: TGTGCCAGCAGCCTTCTGGGACCGAGGGAGACCCAGTACTTC.